This T cell receptor (beta chain) emerged from a study of shared clonotypes between healthy human individuals. Study-wide results and limits: Generation probabilities were higher for clonotypes shared across all four sorted-subset donors than for unshared ones. The sampled material consisted only of blood, and tissue repertoires are likely to differ. Genetic and exposure-history diversity was limited by the few donors.

The naive CD8 fraction comprised CD45RO-negative cells positively selected for CCR7 and excluded terminally differentiated effector memory CD45RA+ cells. A note on this clone: Its cognate antigen is unknown.

TCRdb keeps only in-frame clones here, not all; method: immunoSEQ multiplex PCR. The sample lists about 2.1 million clones; about 93% were seen once. Trimming removed 7 bases at V and 4 bases at J, with 17 bases between. Looked up from germline, CDR1 is SNHLY and CDR2 is FYNNEI. The CDR3 extends over 14 amino acids. This sequence originates from a young man in good health. Some clones in this sample may be carry-over from other donors' samples. The V and J genes are TRBV2 and TRBJ2-7, with D maybe TRBD1 (5 bases). The sample comprised naive CD8+ T cells from PBMCs. The CDR3 region is CASTESPGWYEQYF. CDR3 DNA: TGTGCCAGCACCGAGTCTCCAGGGTGGTACGAGCAGTACTTC.